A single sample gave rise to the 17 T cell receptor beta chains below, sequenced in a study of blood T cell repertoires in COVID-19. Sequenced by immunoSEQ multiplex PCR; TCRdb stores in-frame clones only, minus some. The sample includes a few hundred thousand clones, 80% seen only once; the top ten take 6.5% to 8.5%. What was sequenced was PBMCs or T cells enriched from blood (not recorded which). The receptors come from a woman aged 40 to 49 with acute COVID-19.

CDR3 amino acids: CASSYMGGGIDEQYF. In DNA form, the CDR3 reads TGTGCCAGCAGTTACATGGGAGGAGGGATCGACGAGCAGTACTTC. The J gene is TRBJ2-7, the V gene TRBV6-2 or TRBV6-3, with D perhaps TRBD2 (6 bases). Germline V gene data show CDR1 as MNHEY and CDR2 as SVGEGT. This CDR3 is 15 amino acids long. V was shortened by 2 bases and J by 5 bases, with 16 bases between the two germline ends.

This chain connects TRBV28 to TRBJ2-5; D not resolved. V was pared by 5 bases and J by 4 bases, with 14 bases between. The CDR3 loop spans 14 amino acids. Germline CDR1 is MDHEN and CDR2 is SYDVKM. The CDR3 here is CASSRTIYGETQYF. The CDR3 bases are TGTGCCAGCAGTCGCACCATTTACGGAGAGACCCAGTACTTC.

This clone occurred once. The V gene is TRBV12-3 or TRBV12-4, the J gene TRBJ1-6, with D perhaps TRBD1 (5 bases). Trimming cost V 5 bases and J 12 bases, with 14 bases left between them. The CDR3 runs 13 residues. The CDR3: CASSRGGREPLHF. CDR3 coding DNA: TGTGCCAGCAGTCGTGGGGGGAGGGAACCCCTCCACTTT.

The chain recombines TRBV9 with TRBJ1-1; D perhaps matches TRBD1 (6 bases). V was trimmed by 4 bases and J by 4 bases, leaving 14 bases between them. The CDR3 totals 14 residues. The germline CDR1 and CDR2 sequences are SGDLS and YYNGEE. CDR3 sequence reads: CASSPQGRGTEAFF. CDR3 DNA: TGTGCCAGCAGCCCCCAGGGCAGGGGCACTGAAGCTTTCTTT.

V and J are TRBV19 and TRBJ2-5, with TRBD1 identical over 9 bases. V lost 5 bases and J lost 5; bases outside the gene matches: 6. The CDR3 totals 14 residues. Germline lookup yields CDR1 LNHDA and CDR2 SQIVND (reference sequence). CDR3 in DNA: TGTGCCAGTAGTCCGACAGGGGGTTATGAGACCCAGTACTTC. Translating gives CASSPTGGYETQYF.

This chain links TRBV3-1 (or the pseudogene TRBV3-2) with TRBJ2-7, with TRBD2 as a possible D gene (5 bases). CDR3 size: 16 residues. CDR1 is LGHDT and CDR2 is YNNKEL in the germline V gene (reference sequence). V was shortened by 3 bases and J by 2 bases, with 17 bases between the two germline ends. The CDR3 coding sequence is TGTGCCAGCAGCCAGGTTTTGAGGAGCGGTACCTACGAGCAGTACTTC. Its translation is CASSQVLRSGTYEQYF.

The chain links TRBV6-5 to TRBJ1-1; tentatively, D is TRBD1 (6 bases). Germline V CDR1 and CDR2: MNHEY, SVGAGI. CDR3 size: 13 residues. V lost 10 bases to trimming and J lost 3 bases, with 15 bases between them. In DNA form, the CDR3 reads TGTGCCATCCAAGGGACACCTTACACTGAAGCTTTCTTT. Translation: CAIQGTPYTEAFF.

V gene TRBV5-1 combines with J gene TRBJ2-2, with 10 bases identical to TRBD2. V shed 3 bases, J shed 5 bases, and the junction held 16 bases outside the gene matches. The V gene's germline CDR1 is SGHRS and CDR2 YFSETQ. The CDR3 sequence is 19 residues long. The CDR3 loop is CASSWDTGLAPGGTGELFF. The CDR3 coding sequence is TGCGCCAGCAGCTGGGATACGGGACTAGCGCCCGGCGGGACCGGGGAGCTGTTTTTT.

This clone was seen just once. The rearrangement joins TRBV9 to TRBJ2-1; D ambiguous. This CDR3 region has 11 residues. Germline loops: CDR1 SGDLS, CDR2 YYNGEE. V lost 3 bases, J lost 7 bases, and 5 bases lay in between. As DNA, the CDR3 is TGTGCCAGCAGCGACGGGAATGAGCAGTTCTTC. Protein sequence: CASSDGNEQFF.

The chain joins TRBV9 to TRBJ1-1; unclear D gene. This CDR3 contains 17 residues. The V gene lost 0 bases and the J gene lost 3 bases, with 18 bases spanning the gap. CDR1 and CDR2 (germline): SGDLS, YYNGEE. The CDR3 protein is CASSVAPLDGGHTEAFF. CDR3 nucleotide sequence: TGTGCCAGCAGCGTAGCCCCCTTGGACGGAGGGCACACTGAAGCTTTCTTT. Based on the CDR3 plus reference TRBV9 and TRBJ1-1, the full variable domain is DSGVTQTPKHLITATGQRVTLRCSPRSGDLSVYWYQQSLDQGLQFLIQYYNGEERAKGNILERFSAQQFPDLHSELNLSSLELGDSALYFCASSVAPLDGGHTEAFFGQGTRLTVV.

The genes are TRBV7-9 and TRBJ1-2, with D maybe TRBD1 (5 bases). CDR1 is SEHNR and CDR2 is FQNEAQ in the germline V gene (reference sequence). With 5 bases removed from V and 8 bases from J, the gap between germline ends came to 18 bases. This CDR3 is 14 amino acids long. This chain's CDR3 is CASSPLGGSGGYTF. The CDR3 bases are TGTGCCAGCAGCCCTCTGGGGGGATCGGGAGGCTACACCTTC.

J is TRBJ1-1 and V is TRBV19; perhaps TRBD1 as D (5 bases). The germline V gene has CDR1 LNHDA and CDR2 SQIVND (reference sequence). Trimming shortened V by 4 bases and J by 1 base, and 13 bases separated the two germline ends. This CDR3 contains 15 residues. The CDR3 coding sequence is TGTGCCAGTAGTACTAAGCCAAGGGGGAACACTGAAGCTTTCTTT. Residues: CASSTKPRGNTEAFF.

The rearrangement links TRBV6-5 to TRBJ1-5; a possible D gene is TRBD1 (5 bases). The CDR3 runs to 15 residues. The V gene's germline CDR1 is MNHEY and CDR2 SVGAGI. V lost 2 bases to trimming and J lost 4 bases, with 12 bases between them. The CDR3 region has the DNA TGTGCCAGCAGTTACGGCTTGGGGGGAAATCAGCCCCAGCATTTT. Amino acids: CASSYGLGGNQPQHF.

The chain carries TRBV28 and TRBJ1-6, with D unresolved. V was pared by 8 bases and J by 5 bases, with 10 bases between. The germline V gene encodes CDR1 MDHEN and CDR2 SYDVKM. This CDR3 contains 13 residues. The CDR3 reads CASAGSHNSPLHF. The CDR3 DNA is TGTGCCAGCGCCGGGTCACATAATTCACCCCTCCACTTT.

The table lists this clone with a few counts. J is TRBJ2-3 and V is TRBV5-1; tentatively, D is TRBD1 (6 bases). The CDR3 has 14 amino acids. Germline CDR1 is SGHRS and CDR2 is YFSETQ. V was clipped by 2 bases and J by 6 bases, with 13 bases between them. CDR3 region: CASSFRGQGDTQYF. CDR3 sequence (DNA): TGCGCCAGCAGCTTTAGAGGCCAGGGGGATACGCAGTATTTT.

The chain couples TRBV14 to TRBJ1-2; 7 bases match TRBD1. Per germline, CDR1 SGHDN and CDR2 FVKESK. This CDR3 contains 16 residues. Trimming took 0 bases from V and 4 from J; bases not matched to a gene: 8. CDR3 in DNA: TGTGCCAGCAGCCAAGAACTAGGGGGCGCGATCTATGGCTACACCTTC. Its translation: CASSQELGGAIYGYTF.

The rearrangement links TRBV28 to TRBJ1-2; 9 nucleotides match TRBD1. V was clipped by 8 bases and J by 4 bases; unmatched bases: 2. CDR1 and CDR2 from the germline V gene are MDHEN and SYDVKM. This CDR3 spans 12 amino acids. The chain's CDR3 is CASAGQGYGYTF. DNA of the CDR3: TGTGCCAGCGCGGGACAGGGCTATGGCTACACCTTC.